These T cell receptor beta chains were read from a single sample in a study of blood T cells in healthy people across ages. Using its own MiXCR run on the 5' RACE reads, TCRdb lists one record per CDR3 protein. The data show roughly 1,500,000 distinct CDR3 sequences, 30% to 40% seen once. Sequenced input: blood. The origin of the receptors is a woman aged 25 to 39 in good health. Each CDR3 is given with its conserved first and last residue. The D gene is left open where the match is weak. The size entry is marked missing in some rows and otherwise reads once, few, many or a size class.

V gene: TRBV7-3
clone size: -
CDR3 length: 17
D gene: TRBD2
J gene: TRBJ2-5
CDR3 protein: CASSVPQSRGGQETQYF
CDR3 DNA: TGTGCCAGCAGCGTTCCCCAAAGCCGGGGGGGGCAAGAGACCCAGTACTTC

V gene: TRBV12-3/TRBV12-4
clone size: many
CDR3 length: 14
D gene: TRBD1
J gene: TRBJ1-2
CDR3 protein: CASSLGTGGNGYTF
CDR3 DNA: TGTGCCAGCAGTTTGGGGACAGGGGGTAATGGCTACACCTTC

V gene: TRBV7-9
clone size: -
CDR3 length: 13
D gene: -
J gene: TRBJ2-5
CDR3 protein: CASSFLGWETQYF
CDR3 DNA: TGTGCCAGCAGCTTCCTGGGGTGGGAGACCCAGTACTTC

V gene: TRBV7-2
clone size: -
CDR3 length: 16
D gene: TRBD1
J gene: TRBJ1-1
CDR3 protein: CAGSPRAGTVNTEAFF
CDR3 DNA: TGTGCCGGCAGCCCCCGGGCTGGGACAGTGAACACTGAAGCTTTCTTT

V gene: TRBV29-1
clone size: few
CDR3 length: 14
D gene: -
J gene: TRBJ1-2
CDR3 protein: CSVEDPRQNYGYTF
CDR3 DNA: TGCAGCGTTGAAGATCCCCGACAGAACTATGGCTACACCTTC

V gene: TRBV20-1
clone size: -
CDR3 length: 17
D gene: -
J gene: TRBJ2-6
CDR3 protein: CSAQGGSPGSGANVLTF
CDR3 DNA: TGCAGTGCTCAGGGCGGCAGCCCGGGCTCTGGGGCCAACGTCCTGACTTTC

V gene: TRBV4-1
clone size: many
CDR3 length: 13
D gene: -
J gene: TRBJ1-6
CDR3 protein: CASSQDGGSPLHF
CDR3 DNA: TGCGCCAGCAGCCAAGATGGGGGATCACCCCTCCACTTT

V gene: TRBV15
clone size: -
CDR3 length: 17
D gene: TRBD2
J gene: TRBJ2-1
CDR3 protein: CATSSYSSGGGKREQFF
CDR3 DNA: TGTGCCACCAGCTCCTACTCTAGCGGAGGAGGGAAGCGTGAGCAGTTCTTC

V gene: TRBV15
clone size: -
CDR3 length: 16
D gene: TRBD1
J gene: TRBJ1-2
CDR3 protein: CATSRRLGTGGDGYTF
CDR3 DNA: TGTGCCACCAGCAGAAGATTGGGGACAGGGGGTGATGGCTACACCTTC

V gene: TRBV5-1
clone size: -
CDR3 length: 17
D gene: TRBD1
J gene: TRBJ1-2
CDR3 protein: CASSPGGRQGPNYGYTF
CDR3 DNA: TGCGCCAGCAGCCCCGGCGGAAGACAGGGACCTAACTATGGCTACACCTTC

V gene: TRBV19
clone size: -
CDR3 length: 13
D gene: -
J gene: TRBJ1-2
CDR3 protein: CASSPGRLYGYTF
CDR3 DNA: TGTGCCAGTAGCCCGGGACGGCTATATGGCTACACCTTC

V gene: TRBV6-5
clone size: -
CDR3 length: 13
D gene: -
J gene: TRBJ2-7
CDR3 protein: CASSFSAVSEQYF
CDR3 DNA: TGTGCCAGCAGTTTCTCGGCAGTCAGCGAGCAGTACTTC

V gene: TRBV20-1
clone size: few
CDR3 length: 18
D gene: TRBD2
J gene: TRBJ2-7
CDR3 protein: CSARLGLGLAGETYEQYF
CDR3 DNA: TGCAGTGCTAGATTAGGGTTGGGGCTAGCGGGGGAAACCTACGAGCAGTACTTC

V gene: TRBV11-2
clone size: -
CDR3 length: 15
D gene: -
J gene: TRBJ1-1
CDR3 protein: CASSLRLPGNTEAFF
CDR3 DNA: TGTGCCAGCAGCTTACGGTTGCCAGGGAACACTGAAGCTTTCTTT

V gene: TRBV7-6
clone size: -
CDR3 length: 17
D gene: -
J gene: TRBJ1-6
CDR3 protein: CASSLTGGFGGNSPLHF
CDR3 DNA: TGTGCCAGCAGCTTAACCGGGGGATTCGGGGGTAATTCACCCCTCCACTTT

V gene: TRBV7-3
clone size: -
CDR3 length: 13
D gene: -
J gene: TRBJ1-1
CDR3 protein: CASNQDRNTEAFF
CDR3 DNA: TGTGCCAGCAACCAGGACCGGAACACTGAAGCTTTCTTT

V gene: TRBV21-1
clone size: few
CDR3 length: 16
D gene: -
J gene: TRBJ2-7
CDR3 protein: CASSDLAGKFIYEQYF
CDR3 DNA: TGTGCCAGCAGCGATCTAGCGGGGAAGTTTATCTACGAGCAGTACTTC

V gene: TRBV29-1
clone size: once
CDR3 length: 13
D gene: -
J gene: TRBJ2-7
CDR3 protein: CSVGTANPYGQYF
CDR3 DNA: TGCAGCGTTGGGACAGCTAATCCCTACGGGCAGTACTTC

V gene: TRBV28
clone size: -
CDR3 length: 16
D gene: TRBD1
J gene: TRBJ1-5
CDR3 protein: CASSRRSTGVRQPQHF
CDR3 DNA: TGTGCCAGCAGTCGCCGTTCTACAGGGGTACGTCAGCCCCAGCATTTT

V gene: TRBV19
clone size: -
CDR3 length: 13
D gene: -
J gene: TRBJ1-5
CDR3 protein: CASSSRHNQPQHF
CDR3 DNA: TGTGCCAGTAGTAGCAGGCACAATCAGCCCCAGCATTTT

V gene: TRBV7-8
clone size: -
CDR3 length: 17
D gene: -
J gene: TRBJ2-7
CDR3 protein: CASQGPTIPPHYYEQYF
CDR3 DNA: TGTGCCAGTCAGGGACCGACGATCCCTCCTCACTACTACGAGCAGTACTTC

V gene: TRBV7-9
clone size: -
CDR3 length: 15
D gene: TRBD2
J gene: TRBJ2-3
CDR3 protein: CASSVRGGATDTQYF
CDR3 DNA: TGTGCCAGCAGCGTACGGGGGGGCGCGACAGATACGCAGTATTTT

V gene: TRBV4-1
clone size: few
CDR3 length: 14
D gene: -
J gene: TRBJ1-5
CDR3 protein: CASSRVFFNQPQHF
CDR3 DNA: TGCGCCAGCAGCCGGGTGTTCTTCAATCAGCCCCAGCATTTT

V gene: TRBV7-9
clone size: few
CDR3 length: 14
D gene: -
J gene: TRBJ1-5
CDR3 protein: CASSSDRNNQPQHF
CDR3 DNA: TGTGCCAGCAGTTCGGACAGAAACAATCAGCCCCAGCATTTT

V gene: TRBV12-3/TRBV12-4
clone size: -
CDR3 length: 14
D gene: -
J gene: TRBJ1-1
CDR3 protein: CASRGTNPGLGAFF
CDR3 DNA: TGTGCCAGCAGGGGGACCAACCCGGGCCTGGGGGCTTTCTTT

V gene: TRBV7-9
clone size: -
CDR3 length: 15
D gene: -
J gene: TRBJ2-1
CDR3 protein: CASSSPMLYRLGEFF
CDR3 DNA: TGTGCCAGCAGCTCTCCGATGCTCTACCGTCTTGGGGAGTTCTTC

V gene: TRBV10-3
clone size: once
CDR3 length: 14
D gene: -
J gene: TRBJ2-1
CDR3 protein: CAISDTNSHNEQFF
CDR3 DNA: TGTGCCATCAGTGACACTAACTCCCACAATGAGCAGTTCTTC

V gene: TRBV7-2
clone size: many
CDR3 length: 14
D gene: -
J gene: TRBJ2-3
CDR3 protein: CASSAPWSTDTQYF
CDR3 DNA: TGTGCCAGCAGCGCCCCCTGGTCCACAGATACGCAGTATTTT

V gene: TRBV9
clone size: -
CDR3 length: 15
D gene: TRBD2
J gene: TRBJ2-1
CDR3 protein: CASSVGASGGDEQFF
CDR3 DNA: TGTGCCAGCAGCGTAGGGGCTAGCGGGGGGGATGAGCAGTTCTTC

V gene: TRBV4-2
clone size: few
CDR3 length: 16
D gene: -
J gene: TRBJ1-4
CDR3 protein: CASSQSRRGTNEKLFF
CDR3 DNA: TGTGCCAGCAGCCAGAGTCGTAGGGGAACTAATGAAAAACTGTTTTTT

V gene: TRBV7-2
clone size: -
CDR3 length: 17
D gene: TRBD2
J gene: TRBJ2-1
CDR3 protein: CASSLSAGTSGYNEQFF
CDR3 DNA: TGTGCCAGCAGCTTATCCGCCGGGACTAGCGGCTACAATGAGCAGTTCTTC

V gene: TRBV4-2
clone size: -
CDR3 length: 14
D gene: -
J gene: TRBJ1-2
CDR3 protein: CASSQEIRIYGYTF
CDR3 DNA: TGTGCCAGCAGCCAAGAAATCAGGATCTATGGCTACACCTTC

V gene: TRBV9
clone size: once
CDR3 length: 14
D gene: TRBD2
J gene: TRBJ2-2
CDR3 protein: CAGSPGRETGELFF
CDR3 DNA: TGTGCCGGGTCGCCGGGGCGGGAGACCGGGGAGCTGTTTTTT

V gene: TRBV29-1
clone size: many
CDR3 length: 13
D gene: -
J gene: TRBJ1-5
CDR3 protein: CSVAGHGNQPQHF
CDR3 DNA: TGCAGCGTAGCTGGACACGGCAATCAGCCCCAGCATTTT

V gene: TRBV5-1
clone size: -
CDR3 length: 17
D gene: -
J gene: TRBJ2-7
CDR3 protein: CASSTNPTGISSYEQYF
CDR3 DNA: TGCGCCAGCAGCACGAACCCTACAGGGATCTCATCCTACGAGCAGTACTTC

V gene: TRBV20-1
clone size: -
CDR3 length: 14
D gene: TRBD2
J gene: TRBJ2-1
CDR3 protein: CSARGAGGTNEQFF
CDR3 DNA: TGCAGTGCTAGGGGGGCGGGGGGCACCAATGAGCAGTTCTTC

V gene: TRBV27
clone size: -
CDR3 length: 14
D gene: TRBD2
J gene: TRBJ2-5
CDR3 protein: CASWPRLAGVRQYF
CDR3 DNA: TGTGCCAGCTGGCCGAGACTAGCGGGAGTACGACAGTACTTC

V gene: TRBV7-9
clone size: many
CDR3 length: 14
D gene: TRBD1
J gene: TRBJ2-5
CDR3 protein: CASSRRTGQETQYF
CDR3 DNA: TGTGCCAGCAGCAGAAGGACAGGCCAAGAGACCCAGTACTTC

V gene: TRBV5-1
clone size: -
CDR3 length: 14
D gene: TRBD1
J gene: TRBJ2-5
CDR3 protein: CASSIDRGQETQYF
CDR3 DNA: TGCGCCAGCAGCATTGACAGGGGGCAAGAGACCCAGTACTTC

V gene: TRBV28
clone size: -
CDR3 length: 14
D gene: TRBD1
J gene: TRBJ1-4
CDR3 protein: CASSLTGIEEKLFF
CDR3 DNA: TGTGCCAGCAGCCTGACAGGGATAGAAGAAAAACTGTTTTTT

V gene: TRBV4-2
clone size: -
CDR3 length: 18
D gene: -
J gene: TRBJ2-6
CDR3 protein: CASSQDWSEYSGANVLTF
CDR3 DNA: TGTGCCAGCAGCCAAGATTGGTCTGAGTACTCTGGGGCCAACGTCCTGACTTTC

V gene: TRBV29-1
clone size: -
CDR3 length: 16
D gene: -
J gene: TRBJ2-1
CDR3 protein: CSVDGFVTISYNEQFF
CDR3 DNA: TGCAGCGTTGATGGTTTTGTGACTATCTCCTACAATGAGCAGTTCTTC

V gene: TRBV4-2
clone size: once
CDR3 length: 14
D gene: -
J gene: TRBJ2-1
CDR3 protein: CASSQRTETDEQFF
CDR3 DNA: TGTGCCAGCAGCCAACGGACAGAGACGGATGAGCAGTTCTTC

V gene: TRBV10-1
clone size: -
CDR3 length: 15
D gene: -
J gene: TRBJ2-1
CDR3 protein: CASSESPGPYNEQFF
CDR3 DNA: TGCGCCAGCAGTGAGTCGCCGGGGCCTTACAATGAGCAGTTCTTC

V gene: TRBV3-1
clone size: -
CDR3 length: 15
D gene: -
J gene: TRBJ2-3
CDR3 protein: CASSQGSGFTDTQYF
CDR3 DNA: TGTGCCAGCAGCCAGGGTTCCGGCTTCACAGATACGCAGTATTTT

V gene: TRBV5-1
clone size: -
CDR3 length: 21
D gene: TRBD2
J gene: TRBJ2-7
CDR3 protein: CASSLAELTTGTSGGGYEQYF
CDR3 DNA: TGCGCCAGCAGCTTGGCCGAATTGACGACCGGGACTAGCGGGGGGGGCTACGAGCAGTACTTC

V gene: TRBV3-1
clone size: -
CDR3 length: 16
D gene: -
J gene: TRBJ2-7
CDR3 protein: CASSQISDTSSYEQYF
CDR3 DNA: TGTGCCAGCAGCCAGATATCGGACACGAGCTCCTACGAGCAGTACTTC

V gene: TRBV5-1
clone size: -
CDR3 length: 15
D gene: TRBD1
J gene: TRBJ2-5
CDR3 protein: CASKLGQGAPETQYF
CDR3 DNA: TGCGCCAGCAAATTGGGACAGGGGGCCCCAGAGACCCAGTACTTC

V gene: TRBV10-3
clone size: many
CDR3 length: 16
D gene: -
J gene: TRBJ2-5
CDR3 protein: CAISDPRRAYQETQYF
CDR3 DNA: TGTGCCATCAGTGACCCGAGGAGGGCCTATCAAGAGACCCAGTACTTC

V gene: TRBV18
clone size: -
CDR3 length: 15
D gene: -
J gene: TRBJ1-1
CDR3 protein: CASSFTGSENTEAFF
CDR3 DNA: TGTGCCAGCTCATTTACAGGGTCGGAGAACACTGAAGCTTTCTTT

V gene: TRBV2
clone size: few
CDR3 length: 14
D gene: -
J gene: TRBJ2-7
CDR3 protein: CASSFRSSSYEQYF
CDR3 DNA: TGTGCCAGCAGTTTCCGGTCAAGCTCCTACGAGCAGTACTTC

V gene: TRBV7-2
clone size: -
CDR3 length: 16
D gene: TRBD1
J gene: TRBJ2-1
CDR3 protein: CAGSNRGPSPYNEQFF
CDR3 DNA: TGTGCCGGAAGCAACAGGGGGCCCTCTCCATACAATGAGCAGTTCTTC

V gene: TRBV25-1
clone size: -
CDR3 length: 14
D gene: -
J gene: TRBJ2-3
CDR3 protein: CASSEDRITDTQYF
CDR3 DNA: TGTGCCAGCAGTGAAGATAGGATCACAGATACGCAGTATTTT

V gene: TRBV11-2
clone size: few
CDR3 length: 15
D gene: TRBD1
J gene: TRBJ1-2
CDR3 protein: CASSLGPGQVDGYTF
CDR3 DNA: TGTGCCAGCAGCTTAGGGCCGGGACAGGTCGATGGCTACACCTTC

V gene: TRBV7-3
clone size: few
CDR3 length: 15
D gene: -
J gene: TRBJ2-1
CDR3 protein: CASSTTGDPYNEQFF
CDR3 DNA: TGTGCCAGCAGCACCACGGGGGACCCCTACAATGAGCAGTTCTTC

V gene: TRBV5-1
clone size: few
CDR3 length: 15
D gene: -
J gene: TRBJ2-7
CDR3 protein: CASSLGRLLSYEQYF
CDR3 DNA: TGCGCCAGCAGCTTGGGTCGCTTACTCTCCTACGAGCAGTACTTC

V gene: TRBV5-5
clone size: -
CDR3 length: 17
D gene: -
J gene: TRBJ1-6
CDR3 protein: CASSSRFLSSYNSPLHF
CDR3 DNA: TGTGCCAGCAGCAGCAGGTTCCTGAGCTCCTATAATTCACCCCTCCACTTT